This TCR beta chain was documented in a study of T-cell reconstitution after alpha-beta-depleted transplantation in children. Unique molecular identifiers were used in preparing the TCRbeta library. TCRdb reprocessed the PCR reads via MiXCR and lists one record per CDR3 protein. In the table there are 200,000 to 250,000 distinct CDR3 sequences, approximately 11% of which are singletons. Trimming cost V 0 bases and J 3 bases, with 7 bases left between them. This CDR3 has 14 amino acids. CDR1 SGHRS and CDR2 YFSETQ come from the germline V gene. This clonotype was seen ten or more times. Sample: PBMCs, taken before TCRalphabeta/CD19-depleted stem cell transplant. This chain joins TRBV5-1 and TRBJ1-3; no reliable D call. The TCR originated in a child less than two years old with acute myeloid leukemia, due to receive a stem cell transplant. The CDR3 DNA is TGCGCCAGCAGCTTGGGAACGGGTGGAAACACCATATATTTT. It is translated as CASSLGTGGNTIYF.